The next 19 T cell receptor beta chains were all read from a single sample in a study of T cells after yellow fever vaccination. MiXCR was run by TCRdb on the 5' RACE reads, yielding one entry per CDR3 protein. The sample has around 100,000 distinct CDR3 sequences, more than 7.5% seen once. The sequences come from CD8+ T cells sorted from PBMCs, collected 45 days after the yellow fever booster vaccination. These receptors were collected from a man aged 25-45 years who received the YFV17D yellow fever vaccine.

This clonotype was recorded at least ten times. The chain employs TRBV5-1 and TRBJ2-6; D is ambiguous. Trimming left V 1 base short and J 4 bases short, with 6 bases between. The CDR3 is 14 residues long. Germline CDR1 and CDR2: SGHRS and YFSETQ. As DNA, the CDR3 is TGCGCCAGCAGCTTGTACACCGGGGCCAACGTCCTGACTTTC. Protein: CASSLYTGANVLTF.

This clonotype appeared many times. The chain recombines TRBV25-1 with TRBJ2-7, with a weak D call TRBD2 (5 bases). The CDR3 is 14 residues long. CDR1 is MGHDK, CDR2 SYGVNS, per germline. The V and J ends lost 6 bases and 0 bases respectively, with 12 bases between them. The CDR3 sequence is CASSEEVGSYEQYF. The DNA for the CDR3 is TGTGCCAGCAGCGAGGAGGTCGGCTCCTACGAGCAGTACTTC.

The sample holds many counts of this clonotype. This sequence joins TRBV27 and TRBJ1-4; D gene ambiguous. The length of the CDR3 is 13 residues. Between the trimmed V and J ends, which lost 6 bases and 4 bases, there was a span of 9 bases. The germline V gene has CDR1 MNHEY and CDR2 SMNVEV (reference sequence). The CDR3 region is CASSPHHNEKLFF. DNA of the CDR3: TGTGCCAGCAGCCCTCATCATAATGAAAAACTGTTTTTT.

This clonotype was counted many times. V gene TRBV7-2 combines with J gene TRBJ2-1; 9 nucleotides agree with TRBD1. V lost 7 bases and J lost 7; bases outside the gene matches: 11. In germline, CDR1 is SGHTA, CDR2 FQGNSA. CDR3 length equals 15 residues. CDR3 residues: CASTLLWTGDNEQFF. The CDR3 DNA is TGTGCCAGCACCTTGCTTTGGACAGGGGATAATGAGCAGTTCTTC.

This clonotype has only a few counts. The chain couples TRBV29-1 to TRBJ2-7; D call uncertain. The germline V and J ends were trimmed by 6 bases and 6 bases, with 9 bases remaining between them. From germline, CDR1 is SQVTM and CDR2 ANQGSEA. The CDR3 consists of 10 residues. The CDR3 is CSVREGEQYF. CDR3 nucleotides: TGCAGCGTAAGGGAAGGCGAGCAGTACTTC.

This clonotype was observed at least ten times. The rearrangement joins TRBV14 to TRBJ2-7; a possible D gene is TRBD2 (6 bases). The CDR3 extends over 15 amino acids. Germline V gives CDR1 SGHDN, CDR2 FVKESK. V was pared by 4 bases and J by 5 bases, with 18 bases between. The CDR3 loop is CASSPVPGVSHEQYF. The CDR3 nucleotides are TGTGCCAGCAGCCCCGTCCCGGGAGTGAGCCACGAGCAGTACTTC.

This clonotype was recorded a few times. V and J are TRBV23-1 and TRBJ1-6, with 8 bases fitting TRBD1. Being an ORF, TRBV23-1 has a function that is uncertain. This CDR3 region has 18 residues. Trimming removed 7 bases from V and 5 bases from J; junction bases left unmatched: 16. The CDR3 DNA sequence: TGCGCCAGCACTCGACAGGGGACCCCTAATTATCATAATTCACCCCTCCACTTT. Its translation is CASTRQGTPNYHNSPLHF.

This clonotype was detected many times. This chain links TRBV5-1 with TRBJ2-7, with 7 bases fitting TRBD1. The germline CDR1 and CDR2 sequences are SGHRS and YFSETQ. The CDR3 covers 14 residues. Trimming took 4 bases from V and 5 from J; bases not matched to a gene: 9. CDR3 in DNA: TGCGCCAGCAGCGAGGAAGTGACAGGGCACGAGCAGTACTTC. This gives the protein CASSEEVTGHEQYF.

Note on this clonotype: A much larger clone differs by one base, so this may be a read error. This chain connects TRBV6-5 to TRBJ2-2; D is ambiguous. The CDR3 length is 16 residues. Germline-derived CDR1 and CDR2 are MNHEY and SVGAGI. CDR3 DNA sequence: TGTGCCAGCAGTTACGGACCAATTCCTAACACCGAGGAGCTGTTTTTT. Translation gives CASSYGPIPNTEELFF.

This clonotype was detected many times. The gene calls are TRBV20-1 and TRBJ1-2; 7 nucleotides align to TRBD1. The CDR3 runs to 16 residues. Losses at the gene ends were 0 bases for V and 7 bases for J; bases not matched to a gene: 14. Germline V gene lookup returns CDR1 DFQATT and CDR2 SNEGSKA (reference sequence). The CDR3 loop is CSARDRRGQYLSGYTF. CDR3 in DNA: TGCAGTGCTAGAGATAGGAGGGGGCAGTACCTCTCTGGCTACACCTTC.

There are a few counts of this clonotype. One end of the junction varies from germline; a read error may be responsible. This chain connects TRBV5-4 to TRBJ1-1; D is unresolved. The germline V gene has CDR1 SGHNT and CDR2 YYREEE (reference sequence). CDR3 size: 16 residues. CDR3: CASTLGGLGLNTEAFF. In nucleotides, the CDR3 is TGTGCCAGCACCTTGGGAGGGTTGGGTTTGAACACTGAAGCTTTCTTT.

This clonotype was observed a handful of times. The CDR3 loop is CASSLGGRGSYNEQFF. In DNA, the CDR3 is TGTGCCAGCAGTTTGGGCGGGAGGGGGTCCTACAATGAGCAGTTCTTC. The V and J genes are TRBV6-5 and TRBJ2-1; 9 bases align to TRBD2. CDR1 and CDR2 from the germline V gene are MNHEY and SVGAGI. The J segment lost 1 base and the V segment lost 4 bases, leaving 5 bases of the junction unmatched. The CDR3 is 16 amino acids.

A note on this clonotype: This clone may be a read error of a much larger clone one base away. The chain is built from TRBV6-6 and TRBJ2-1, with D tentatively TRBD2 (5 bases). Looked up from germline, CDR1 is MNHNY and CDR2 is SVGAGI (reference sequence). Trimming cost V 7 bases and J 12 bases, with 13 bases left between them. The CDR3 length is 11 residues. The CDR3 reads CASTPGWGQFF. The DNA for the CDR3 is TGTGCCAGCACCCCGGGGTGGGGGCAGTTCTTC.

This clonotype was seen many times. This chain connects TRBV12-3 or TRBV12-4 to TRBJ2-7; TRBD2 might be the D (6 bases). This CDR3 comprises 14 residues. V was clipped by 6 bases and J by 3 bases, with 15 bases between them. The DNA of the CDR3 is TGTGCCAGCAGGCGGGACTCCCTAAACTACGAGCAGTACTTC. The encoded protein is CASRRDSLNYEQYF.

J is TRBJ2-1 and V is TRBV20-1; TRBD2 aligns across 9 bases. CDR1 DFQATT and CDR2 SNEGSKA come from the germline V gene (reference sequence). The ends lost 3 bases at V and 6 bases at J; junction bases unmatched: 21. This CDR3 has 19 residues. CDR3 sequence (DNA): TGCAGTGCTAGCTACCATAGGGCCGACTTAGCGGGAGCCATCAATGAGCAGTTCTTC. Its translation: CSASYHRADLAGAINEQFF.

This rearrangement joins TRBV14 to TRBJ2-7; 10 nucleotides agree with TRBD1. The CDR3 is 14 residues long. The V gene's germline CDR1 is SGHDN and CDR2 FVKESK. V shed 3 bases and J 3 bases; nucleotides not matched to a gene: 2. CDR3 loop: CASSHGQGVYEQYF. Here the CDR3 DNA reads TGTGCCAGCAGCCATGGACAGGGGGTCTACGAGCAGTACTTC.

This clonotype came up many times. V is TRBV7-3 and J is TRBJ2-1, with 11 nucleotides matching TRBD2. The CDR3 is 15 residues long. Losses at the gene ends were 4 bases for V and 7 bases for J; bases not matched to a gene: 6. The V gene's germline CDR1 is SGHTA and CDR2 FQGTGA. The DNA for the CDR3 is TGTGCCAGCAGCTCACTACTAGCGGGAGATAATGAGCAGTTCTTC. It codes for CASSSLLAGDNEQFF.

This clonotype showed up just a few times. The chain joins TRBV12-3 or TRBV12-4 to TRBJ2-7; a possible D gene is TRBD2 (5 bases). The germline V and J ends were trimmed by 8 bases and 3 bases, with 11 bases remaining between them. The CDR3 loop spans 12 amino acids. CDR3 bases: TGTGCCAGCGGCGACGGAGGCTACGAGCAGTACTTC. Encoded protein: CASGDGGYEQYF.

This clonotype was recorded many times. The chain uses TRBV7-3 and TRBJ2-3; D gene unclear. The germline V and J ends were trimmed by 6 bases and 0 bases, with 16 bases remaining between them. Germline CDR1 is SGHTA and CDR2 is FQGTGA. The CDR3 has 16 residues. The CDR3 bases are TGTGCCAGCAGTGTAGGTCCCGTCTCTAGCACAGATACGCAGTATTTT. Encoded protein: CASSVGPVSSTDTQYF.